Included here is one T cell receptor beta chain sequence, with context. These data belong to a study of blood T cell repertoires in COVID-19. At the level of the study: COVID-19 samples collected from the United States, Italy and Spain covered acute and convalescent phases. Nucleic acid was either cDNA or gDNA, and it came from T cells, B-cell-depleted T cells, or PBMCs.

Using immunoSEQ multiplex PCR, the repertoire was profiled, and TCRdb retains in-frame clones only, with some absent. The sample lists approximately 26,000 clones, almost 90% occurring once. V shed 5 bases and J shed 2 bases, with 12 bases lying between them. The CDR3 runs to 14 residues. Germline V gene lookup returns CDR1 SEHNR and CDR2 FQNEAQ (reference sequence). Source material: peripheral blood. This receptor was identified in a woman aged 55-75 years with active COVID-19. V gene TRBV7-9 combines with J gene TRBJ2-5; TRBD1 is a possible D gene (5 bases). The DNA for the CDR3 is TGTGCCAGCAGCGACGACAGAAATCAAGAGACCCAGTACTTC. Residues: CASSDDRNQETQYF.